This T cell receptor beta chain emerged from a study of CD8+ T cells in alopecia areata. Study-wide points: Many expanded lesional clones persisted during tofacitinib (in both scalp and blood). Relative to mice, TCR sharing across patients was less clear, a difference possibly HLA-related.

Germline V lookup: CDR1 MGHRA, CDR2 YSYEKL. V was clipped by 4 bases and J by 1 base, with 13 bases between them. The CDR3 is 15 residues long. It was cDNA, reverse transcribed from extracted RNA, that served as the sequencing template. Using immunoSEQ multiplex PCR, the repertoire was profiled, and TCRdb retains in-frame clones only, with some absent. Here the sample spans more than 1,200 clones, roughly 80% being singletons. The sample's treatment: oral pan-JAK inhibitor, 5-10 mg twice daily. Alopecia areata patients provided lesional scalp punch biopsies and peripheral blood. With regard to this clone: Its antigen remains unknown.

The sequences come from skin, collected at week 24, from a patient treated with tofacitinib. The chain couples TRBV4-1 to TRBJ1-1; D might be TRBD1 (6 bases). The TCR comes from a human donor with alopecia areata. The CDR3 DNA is TGCGCCAGCAGCCCCGTTGACAGGACGAACACTGAAGCTTTCTTT. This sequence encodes CASSPVDRTNTEAFF.